One TCR beta chain is described in this entry. Its antigen is not identified. CDR1 MGHDK and CDR2 SYGVNS come from the germline V gene. CDR3 size: 15 residues. J lost 6 bases, V lost 0 bases, and 7 bases had no gene match. This sample is drawn from a study of T-cell reconstitution after alpha-beta-depleted transplantation in children. TCRbeta library preparation incorporated unique molecular identifiers. TCRdb re-analysed the PCR reads in MiXCR, keeping a single row per CDR3 protein. The table includes about 830,000 distinct CDR3 sequences, under 20% detected once. The study's findings and limits: Recipient T cells and thymic progenitors that survived were the source of the high TCRbeta diversity seen at day 60 in some patients. Most T-cell counts and diversity one year after the transplant came from T cells that were newly produced.

The genes are TRBV25-1 and TRBJ1-2; TRBD1 agrees at 7 bases. The specimen was PBMCs, mostly from graft donor cells, collected 360 days after TCRalphabeta/CD19-depleted stem cell transplant. The receptor was derived from a male patient under 18 who had a stem cell transplant for acute lymphoblastic leukemia, so the T cells may come from the graft donor. The CDR3 region has the DNA TGTGCCAGCAGTGAATACCTGGACAGGCGAGATGGCTACACCTTC. This codes for CASSEYLDRRDGYTF.